This note documents a single TCR beta chain sequence. A few counts support this clonotype. This receptor's antigen is unknown. One base away there is no much larger clone; base qualities are not given. What the treatment or condition label conveys for this sample: live attenuated yellow fever vaccine strain. Two biological replicates of bulk PBMCs were collected at each blood-draw timepoint. PBMCs were isolated from peripheral blood using a standard Ficoll-Paque protocol. TriZol was used to extract RNA from bulk PBMCs, from CD4 and CD8 fractions, and from dextramer-positive and dextramer-negative fractions. Synthesis of TCR cDNA relied on 5'RACE template switching, a step that introduced a universal primer site along with unique molecular identifiers. Priming for cDNA synthesis came from both the TCR alpha and TCR beta constant segments. Library amplification involved two PCR steps, and the second step added sample barcodes and sequencing adapters. Sequencing of libraries was done on Illumina HiSeq 2500 (2x100 bp) or NovaSeq (2x150 bp). The authors' pipeline ran thus. Reads were demultiplexed and collapsed into UMI consensus sequences with MIGEC, and V(D)J alignment was performed with MiXCR. Vaccine-responding clonotypes were identified with edgeR using replicate PBMC samples, with FDR below 0.01 and a log2 fold change above 5 up to day 15 being required. CD4 or CD8 identity was assigned to each bulk clonotype according to whether the clonotype was present at higher abundance in the sequenced CD4 repertoire or the sequenced CD8 repertoire. TCRdb trimmed public reads at Q25 via fastp, called clones via MiXCR and kept in-frame beta chains. Each CDR3 protein gets just one entry, which takes the most common genes and DNA from the rows behind it. Here the V and J calls rest on TCRdb's processing, not on the authors' analysis. Here the sample has some 350,000 distinct CDR3 sequences; approximately 10% occur a single time. More than 15% of the sample rests with the top ten.

These data are taken from a study of T cells after yellow fever vaccination (dated 2019 in TCRdb). Describing the broader study: The SMART-Seq v4 Ultra Low Input RNA kit was used to prepare libraries from fractions with low cell numbers. Bulk TCR alpha and beta repertoires were sequenced longitudinally to track T-cell clones before and after primary and booster YFV17D yellow fever vaccination. Two healthy male donors, one aged 18 to 29 and one aged 30 to 40 years, were included in the cohort. Blood was drawn at multiple timepoints before and after primary and secondary immunization, with bulk PBMC replicates and cell subsets isolated. General study outcomes and caveats: After the booster, most clones that had expanded after primary vaccination were detected again (roughly 96% of CD4 and more than 80% of CD8), suggesting broad maintenance of memory. A small share of clonotypes was detected in both CD4 and CD8 compartments, with the overlap likely arising from convergent recombination. Because the study included only a couple of donors, the extent to which the findings can be generalized is limited. Because abundant contaminating clonotypes from the bulk population could be contained in FACS-sorted repertoires, computational filtering was required. Compared with the primary T-cell response, the secondary T-cell response was weaker but faster, peaking on day 5 rather than day 15.

Taken from the germline V gene (reference sequence), the CDR1 and CDR2 loops are DFQATT and SNEGSKA. Measured from the cysteine to the phenylalanine, the CDR3 is 14 residues long. The DNA shown is the 42-base CDR3, in frame from base 1. V and J are truncated by 1 base and 1 base respectively, leaving an intervening sequence of 10 bases. Rearrangement joined TRBV20-1 to TRBJ2-5, with the D segment possibly TRBD1 or TRBD2, each aligning over 5 bases. The sequencing used PBMCs, collected on the day of the first yellow fever vaccination. This clonotype was obtained from a man younger than 35 who received the YFV17D yellow fever vaccine. The base sequence is TGCAGTGCTAGAGCGGGACGGGGCCAAGAGACCCAGTACTTC. It codes for CSARAGRGQETQYF.